This TCR beta chain was observed in a study of CD8+ T cells in alopecia areata. Notes on the study in general: Sequencing of scalp samples also includes resident alphabeta T cells from normal skin.

This clone was counted once. Its specificity is unknown. The CDR3 extends over 16 amino acids. Germline V gives CDR1 MGHRA, CDR2 YSYEKL. The ends lost 1 base at V and 8 bases at J; junction bases unmatched: 13. Sequencing relied on a cDNA template that was reverse transcribed from extracted RNA. The assay was immunoSEQ multiplex PCR, and TCRdb's table has in-frame clones only and misses some. The sample lists some 110,000 clones; less than 70% were seen once. The clonotype was recovered from a human donor in good health. Sequencing input: CD4+ T cells sorted from blood. The chain is built from TRBV4-1 and TRBJ1-2; the match to TRBD1 covers 7 bases. This chain's CDR3 is CASSQGQGPSGGGYTF. The DNA for the CDR3 is TGCGCCAGCAGCCAAGGACAGGGCCCCTCGGGCGGCGGCTACACCTTC.